The clone carrying this TCR beta chain was found a few times. The data originate from a study of T-cell reconstitution after alpha-beta-depleted transplantation in children. A library of TCRbeta sequences, prepared with unique molecular identifiers, was generated. TCRdb redid the calling of the PCR reads with MiXCR, one entry per CDR3 protein. In the table there are around 600,000 distinct CDR3 sequences, around 17% of which are singletons. CDR3 length: 16 residues. The ends lost 4 bases at V and 1 base at J; junction bases unmatched: 9. Germline V lookup: CDR1 SGHAT, CDR2 FQNNGV. The chain has TRBV11-2 and TRBJ1-1; 7 bases line up with TRBD1. This receptor was identified in a human donor who donated a stem cell graft to a child with acute myeloid leukemia. The sample consisted of PBMCs from the stem cell graft donor, taken from the stem cell graft. CDR3 sequence: CASSSLAGGRNTEAFF. As DNA, the CDR3 is TGTGCCAGCAGCTCTCTCGCAGGGGGAAGGAACACTGAAGCTTTCTTT.